These 21 T cell receptor beta chains came from one sample sequenced in a study of CD8+CD57+ T cells in acquired aplastic anemia. TCR beta VDJ combinations and CDR3 sequences were profiled from genomic DNA. TCRdb reprocessed the reads via MiXCR and lists one record per CDR3 protein. This table holds around 180,000 distinct CDR3 sequences, approximately 48% found once. Patients sequenced had flow cytometry evidence of CD8+CD57+ cell expansion. Sequencing used sorted CD4+, CD8+, or CD8+CD57+ T cells (not recorded which) from PBMCs. The receptors here all came from a human donor with aplastic anemia.

This clonotype has just a few counts. The V and J genes are TRBV10-1 and TRBJ2-3, with a possible D match to TRBD1 (6 bases). The CDR3 runs 17 residues. Trimming removed 4 bases from V and 2 bases from J, with 19 bases in between. CDR1 is WNHNN, CDR2 SYGVQD, per germline (reference sequence). The CDR3 DNA sequence: TGCGCCAGCAGTGGAGAATCGGACAGACCTTACACAGATACGCAGTATTTT. This translates into CASSGESDRPYTDTQYF.

This clonotype was recorded many times. J is TRBJ2-5 and V is TRBV20-1; 14 bases line up with TRBD2. The ends lost 5 bases at V and 2 bases at J; junction bases unmatched: 4. There are 15 residues in the CDR3. Per the germline V gene, CDR1 is DFQATT and CDR2 is SNEGSKA (reference sequence). The CDR3 DNA is TGCAGTGCTCGGACTAGCGGGGGGATACAAGAGACCCAGTACTTC. It is translated as CSARTSGGIQETQYF.

Details on this clonotype: The junction differs from germline at one of its ends, possibly a read error. As DNA, the CDR3 is TGCAGCTTGGTGCCGCCACAGGGGTCGGACACAGATGCGCAGTATTTT. This encodes CSLVPPQGSDTDAQYF. V gene TRBV29-1 combines with J gene TRBJ2-3; the match to TRBD1 covers 7 bases. The CDR3 loop spans 16 amino acids. CDR1 and CDR2 (germline): SQVTM, ANQGSEA.

Only one count was recorded for this clonotype. V and J are TRBV15 and TRBJ1-5; D is uncertain. Germline lookup yields CDR1 LNHNV and CDR2 YYDKDF (reference sequence). There are 14 residues in the CDR3. V was trimmed by 5 bases and J by 6 bases, leaving 14 bases between them. The CDR3 nucleotides read TGTGCCACCAGCCCCCGCACAGCCCGTCAGCCCCAGCATTTT. It yields the protein CATSPRTARQPQHF.

V gene TRBV7-2 combines with J gene TRBJ2-5, with TRBD2 matching 7 bases. Germline trimming cut 3 bases from V and 2 bases from J; bases unmatched to any gene: 0. In germline, CDR1 is SGHTA, CDR2 FQGNSA. The CDR3 has 13 residues. The CDR3 nucleotides are TGTGCCAGCAGCTTTAGCGGGCAAGAGACCCAGTACTTC. Residues: CASSFSGQETQYF.

Comment on this clonotype: Given a much more abundant clone one base away, this may be a read error. The conserved closing phenylalanine or tryptophan is absent in this CDR3, likely reflecting a read error. The rearrangement uses TRBV6-1 and TRBJ2-1; weak D call: TRBD1 (6 bases). Looked up from germline, CDR1 is MNHNS and CDR2 is SASEGT. The CDR3 extends over 10 amino acids. V was pared by 9 bases and J by 10 bases, with 10 bases between. This chain's CDR3 is CASSRGEQFL. In DNA form, the CDR3 reads TGTGCCAGTTCGAGGGGGGAGCAGTTCCTC.

As concerns this clonotype: Compared with germline, one end of the junction differs, possibly owing to a read error. The rearrangement uses TRBV18 and TRBJ2-3; tentative D call: TRBD1 (5 bases). The germline gives CDR1 KGHSH, CDR2 LQKENI. The CDR3 loop spans 15 amino acids. CDR3 coding DNA: TGTGCCAGCTCACAGAACCCAGGACACACAGATACGCGGTATTTT. It encodes CASSQNPGHTDTRYF.

This clonotype came up a few times. The rearrangement links TRBV27 to TRBJ1-1; D is perhaps TRBD1 (5 bases). The CDR3 totals 15 residues. V was pared by 6 bases and J by 2 bases, with 16 bases between. Per the germline V gene, CDR1 is MNHEY and CDR2 is SMNVEV (reference sequence). CDR3 DNA: TGTGCCAGCAGGGCGGACGGGGGAGTTAACACTGAAGCTTTCTTT. This encodes CASRADGGVNTEAFF.

This chain uses TRBV11-1 with TRBJ1-3; 8 nucleotides match TRBD1. The CDR3 extends over 15 amino acids. V gave up 3 bases and J gave up 2 bases; unmatched junction bases: 3. Germline V CDR1 and CDR2: SGHAT, FQDESV (reference sequence). The DNA of the CDR3 is TGTGCCAGCAGCTTGGACAGGGCGACTGGAAACACCATATATTTT. Its protein product is CASSLDRATGNTIYF.

This clonotype appeared many times. The chain has TRBV19 and TRBJ2-1; 8 positions agree with TRBD2. The CDR3 extends over 15 amino acids. CDR1 is LNHDA, CDR2 SQIVND, per germline (reference sequence). J gave up 10 bases and V 4 bases, and 12 bases lay outside the gene matches. The CDR3 DNA follows: TGTGCCAGTAGTACCCCTCCAGCGGGAGAGGGAGAGCAGTTCTTC. It translates to CASSTPPAGEGEQFF. The variable domain in full, completed from reference TRBV19 and TRBJ2-1, reads DGGITQSPKYLFRKEGQNVTLSCEQNLNHDAMYWYRQDPGQGLRLIYYSQIVNDFQKGDIAEGYSVSREKKESFPLTVTSAQKNPTAFYLCASSTPPAGEGEQFFGPGTRLTVL.

This clonotype has a count of ten or more. The V gene is TRBV5-4, the J gene TRBJ2-7; 9 bases are shared with TRBD2. This CDR3 spans 15 amino acids. V lost 4 bases to trimming and J lost 2 bases; unmatched junction nucleotides: 7. In germline, CDR1 is SGHNT, CDR2 YYREEE (reference sequence). The CDR3 sequence: CASSPRASGTYEQYF. The CDR3 coding sequence is TGTGCCAGCAGCCCGAGGGCTAGCGGGACCTACGAGCAGTACTTC.

There are many counts of this clonotype. The chain uses TRBV7-8 and TRBJ2-7, with 8 nucleotides matching TRBD2. Losses at the gene ends were 5 bases for V and 2 bases for J; bases not matched to a gene: 8. Germline assignment: CDR1 SGHVS and CDR2 FQNEAQ. CDR3 size: 15 residues. CDR3 region: CASSLGLAGPYEQYF. The DNA of the CDR3 is TGTGCCAGCAGCCTTGGACTAGCCGGCCCCTACGAGCAGTACTTC.

The V and J genes are TRBV2 and TRBJ2-3, with TRBD2 matching 14 bases. Trimming cost V 7 bases and J 3 bases; bases outside gene matches: 6. The V gene's germline CDR1 is SNHLY and CDR2 FYNNEI. CDR3 size: 16 residues. The CDR3 here is CASTRTSGGWTDTQYF. CDR3 bases: TGTGCCAGCACCCGGACTAGCGGGGGGTGGACAGATACGCAGTATTTT.

The rearrangement links TRBV12-3 or TRBV12-4 to TRBJ1-6; TRBD1 might be the D (6 bases). V was trimmed by 6 bases and J by 4 bases, leaving 7 bases between them. The CDR3 spans 13 residues. The chain's CDR3 is CASRGTYNSPLHF. CDR3 DNA sequence: TGTGCCAGCAGAGGGACATATAATTCACCCCTCCACTTT.

This clonotype was recorded at least ten times. J is TRBJ1-1 and V is TRBV2, with D tentatively TRBD1 (5 bases). Germline CDR1 is SNHLY and CDR2 is FYNNEI. The CDR3 has 17 amino acids. V was pared by 4 bases and J by 4 bases, with 22 bases between. The CDR3 bases are TGTGCCAGCAGTGCGTCTCCCCAGGGCAGGGTCGGCACTGAAGCTTTCTTT. Protein: CASSASPQGRVGTEAFF.

V is TRBV7-9 and J is TRBJ1-6; D gene ambiguous. Germline V gene data show CDR1 as SEHNR and CDR2 as FQNEAQ (reference sequence). This CDR3 comprises 11 residues. Trimming pared 8 bases from V and 14 bases from J, leaving 13 bases between. The CDR3 DNA is TGTGCCAGCTTCCTTATCTTTTCCCTCCACTTT. This gives the protein CASFLIFSLHF.

This clonotype occurred a few times. The chain combines TRBV2 with TRBJ1-5; unclear D gene. This CDR3 has 13 residues. The germline V and J ends were trimmed by 7 bases and 2 bases, with 9 bases remaining between them. In germline, CDR1 is SNHLY, CDR2 FYNNEI. CDR3 loop: CASKADRNQPQHF. The CDR3 DNA reads as TGTGCCAGCAAGGCGGATCGCAATCAGCCCCAGCATTTT.

The V call is TRBV9, the J call TRBJ2-3; TRBD2 agrees at 8 bases. Germline V gives CDR1 SGDLS, CDR2 YYNGEE. After removal of 0 bases from V and 3 bases from J, the junction contained 9 bases not matched to a gene. This CDR3 is built from 17 residues. In nucleotides, the CDR3 is TGTGCCAGCAGCGTAGGGCCAGCGGGGGAGGATACAGATACGCAGTATTTT. Protein product: CASSVGPAGEDTDTQYF. Drawing the rest from reference TRBV9 and TRBJ2-3, the complete variable domain is DSGVTQTPKHLITATGQRVTLRCSPRSGDLSVYWYQQSLDQGLQFLIQYYNGEERAKGNILERFSAQQFPDLHSELNLSSLELGDSALYFCASSVGPAGEDTDTQYFGPGTRLTVL.

This clonotype was seen ten or more times. The chain couples TRBV7-9 to TRBJ1-6; possible D gene TRBD1, 5 bases. The germline CDR1 and CDR2 sequences are SEHNR and FQNEAQ (reference sequence). V lost 3 bases, J lost 7 bases, and 13 bases lay in between. This CDR3 has 15 amino acids. The CDR3 coding sequence is TGTGCCAGCAGCTTGGGGGGAATTAACAATTCACCCCTCCACTTT. It specifies CASSLGGINNSPLHF.

The rearrangement links TRBV11-2 to TRBJ1-1; D is perhaps TRBD1 (6 bases). The ends were cut back, 3 bases at V and 3 bases at J, with 23 bases in the middle. The CDR3 length is 18 residues. Germline V gene sequence: CDR1 SGHAT, CDR2 FQNNGV. DNA for the CDR3: TGTGCCAGCAGCTTGAAGGGGGGCCTCCTACCGAGAGACACTGAAGCTTTCTTT. It codes for CASSLKGGLLPRDTEAFF.

CDR3: CASSLLIPTSGGARAETQYF. CDR3 bases: TGTGCCAGCAGCTTATTAATTCCGACTAGCGGGGGGGCCCGGGCAGAGACCCAGTACTTC. The rearrangement links TRBV7-2 to TRBJ2-5; TRBD2 agrees at 14 bases. CDR3 length: 20 residues. The ends lost 2 bases at V and 4 bases at J; junction bases unmatched: 15. CDR1 and CDR2 (germline): SGHTA, FQGNSA.